This T cell receptor beta chain stems from a study of T cell changes during pregnancy in multiple sclerosis. This table comes from immunoSEQ multiplex PCR, and its TCRdb copy is limited to in-frame clones, with some not included. Among 25,000 to 35,000 clones, more than 70% were seen once, and the ten largest hold approximately 5%. The ends lost 1 base at V and 1 base at J; junction bases unmatched: 7. This CDR3 has 17 amino acids. CDR1 is SGHAT and CDR2 is FQNNGV in the germline V gene. This clone has just a few counts. This TCR derives from a female donor with multiple sclerosis, enrolled in a pregnancy study. This chain joins TRBV11-2 and TRBJ2-3; 8 bases are shared with TRBD1. Specimen: CD8+ T cells from peripheral blood mononuclear cells, collected in the first trimester of pregnancy. The CDR3, as DNA: TGTGCCAGCAGCTTAGGGCCCAGGGGGCGCCGCACAGATACGCAGTATTTT. Its protein is CASSLGPRGRRTDTQYF.